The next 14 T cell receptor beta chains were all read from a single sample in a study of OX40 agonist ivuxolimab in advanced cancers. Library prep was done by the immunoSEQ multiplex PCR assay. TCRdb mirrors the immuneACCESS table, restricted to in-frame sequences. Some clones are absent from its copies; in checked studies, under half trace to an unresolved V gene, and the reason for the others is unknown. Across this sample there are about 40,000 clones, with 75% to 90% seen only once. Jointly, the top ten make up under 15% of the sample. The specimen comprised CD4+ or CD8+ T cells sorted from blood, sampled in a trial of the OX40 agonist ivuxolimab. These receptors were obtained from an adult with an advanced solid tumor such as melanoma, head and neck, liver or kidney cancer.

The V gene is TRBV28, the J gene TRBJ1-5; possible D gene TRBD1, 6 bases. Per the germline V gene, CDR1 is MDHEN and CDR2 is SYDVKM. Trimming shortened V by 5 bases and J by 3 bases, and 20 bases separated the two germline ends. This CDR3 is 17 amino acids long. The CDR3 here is CASSVGAGGQTNQPQHF. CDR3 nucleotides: TGTGCCAGCAGTGTTGGGGCCGGAGGACAGACCAATCAGCCCCAGCATTTT.

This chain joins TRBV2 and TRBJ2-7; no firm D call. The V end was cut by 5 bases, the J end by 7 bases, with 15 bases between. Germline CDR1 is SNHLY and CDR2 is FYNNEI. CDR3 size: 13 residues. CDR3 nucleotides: TGTGCCAGCAGTTACTTGGAGAGCTGGGAGCAGTACTTC. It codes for CASSYLESWEQYF.

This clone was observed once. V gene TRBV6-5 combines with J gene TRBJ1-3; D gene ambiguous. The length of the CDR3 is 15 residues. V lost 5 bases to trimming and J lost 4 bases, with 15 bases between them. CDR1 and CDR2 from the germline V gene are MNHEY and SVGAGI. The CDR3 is CASSLSWAGGNTIYF. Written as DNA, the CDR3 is TGTGCCAGCAGTCTAAGCTGGGCGGGAGGAAACACCATATATTTT.

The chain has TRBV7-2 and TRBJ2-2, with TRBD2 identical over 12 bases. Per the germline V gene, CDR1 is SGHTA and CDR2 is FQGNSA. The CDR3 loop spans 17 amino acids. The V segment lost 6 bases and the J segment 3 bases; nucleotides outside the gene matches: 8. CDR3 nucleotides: TGTGCCAGCAGTCGTAATCTAGCGGGAGGGGACACCGGGGAGCTGTTTTTT. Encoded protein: CASSRNLAGGDTGELFF.

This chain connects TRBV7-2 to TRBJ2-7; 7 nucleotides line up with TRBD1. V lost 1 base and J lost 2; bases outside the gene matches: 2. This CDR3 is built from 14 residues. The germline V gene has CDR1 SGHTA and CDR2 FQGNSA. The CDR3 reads CASSLGTGAYEQYV. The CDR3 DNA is TGTGCCAGCAGCTTAGGGACAGGTGCCTACGAGCAGTACGTC.

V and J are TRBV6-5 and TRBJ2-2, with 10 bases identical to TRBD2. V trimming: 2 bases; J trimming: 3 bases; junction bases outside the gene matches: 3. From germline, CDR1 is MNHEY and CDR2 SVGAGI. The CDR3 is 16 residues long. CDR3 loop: CASSYSGGADTGELFF. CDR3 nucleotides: TGTGCCAGCAGTTACAGCGGGGGGGCGGACACCGGGGAGCTGTTTTTT.

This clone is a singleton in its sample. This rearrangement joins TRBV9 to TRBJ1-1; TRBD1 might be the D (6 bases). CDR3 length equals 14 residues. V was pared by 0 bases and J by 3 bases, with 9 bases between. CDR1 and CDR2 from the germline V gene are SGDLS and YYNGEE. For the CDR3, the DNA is TGTGCCAGCAGCGTAGGGAGGGGGGACACTGAAGCTTTCTTT. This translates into CASSVGRGDTEAFF.

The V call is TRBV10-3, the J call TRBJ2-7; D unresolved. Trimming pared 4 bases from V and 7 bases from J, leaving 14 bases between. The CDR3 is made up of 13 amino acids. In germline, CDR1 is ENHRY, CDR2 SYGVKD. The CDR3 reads CAISGYFAQEQYV. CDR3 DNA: TGTGCCATCAGTGGATACTTCGCCCAAGAGCAGTACGTC.

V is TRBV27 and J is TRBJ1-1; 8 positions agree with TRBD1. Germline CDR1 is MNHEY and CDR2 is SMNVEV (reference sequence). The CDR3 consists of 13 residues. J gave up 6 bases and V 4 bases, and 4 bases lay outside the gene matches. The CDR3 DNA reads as TGTGCCAGCAGTTCAGGGACAGGACCTGAAGCTTTCTTT. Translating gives CASSSGTGPEAFF.

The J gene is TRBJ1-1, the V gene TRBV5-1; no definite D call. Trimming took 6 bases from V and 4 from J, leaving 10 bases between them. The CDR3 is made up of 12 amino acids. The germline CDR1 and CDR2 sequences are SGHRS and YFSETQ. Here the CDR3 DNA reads TGCGCCAGCAAGATGGGAGGCACTGAAGCTTTCTTT. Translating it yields CASKMGGTEAFF.

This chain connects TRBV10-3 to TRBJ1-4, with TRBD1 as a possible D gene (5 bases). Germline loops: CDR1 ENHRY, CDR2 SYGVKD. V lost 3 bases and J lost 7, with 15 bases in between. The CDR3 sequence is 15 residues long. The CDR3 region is CAISERDASSEKLFF. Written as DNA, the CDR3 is TGTGCCATCAGTGAACGGGACGCGTCTTCTGAAAAACTGTTTTTT.

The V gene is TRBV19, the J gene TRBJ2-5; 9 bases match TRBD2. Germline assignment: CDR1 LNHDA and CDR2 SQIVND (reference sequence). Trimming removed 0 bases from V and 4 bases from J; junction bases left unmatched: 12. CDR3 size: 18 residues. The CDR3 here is CASSIDREAGGPVETQYF. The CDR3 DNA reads TGTGCCAGTAGTATAGATCGAGAGGCGGGAGGGCCCGTAGAGACCCAGTACTTC.

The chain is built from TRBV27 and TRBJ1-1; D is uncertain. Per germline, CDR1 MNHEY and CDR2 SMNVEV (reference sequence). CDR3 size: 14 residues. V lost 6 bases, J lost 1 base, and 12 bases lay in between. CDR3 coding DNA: TGTGCCAGCAGCCCAGGCGGGCCGAACACTGAAGCTTTCTTT. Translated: CASSPGGPNTEAFF.

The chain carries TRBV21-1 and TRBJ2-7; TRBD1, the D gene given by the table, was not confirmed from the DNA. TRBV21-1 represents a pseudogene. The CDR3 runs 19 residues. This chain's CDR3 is CASSPLRQAVRAPNYEQYV. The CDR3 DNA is TGTGCCAGCAGCCCCCTGAGACAGGCAGTGAGAGCCCCAAACTACGAGCAGTACGTC.